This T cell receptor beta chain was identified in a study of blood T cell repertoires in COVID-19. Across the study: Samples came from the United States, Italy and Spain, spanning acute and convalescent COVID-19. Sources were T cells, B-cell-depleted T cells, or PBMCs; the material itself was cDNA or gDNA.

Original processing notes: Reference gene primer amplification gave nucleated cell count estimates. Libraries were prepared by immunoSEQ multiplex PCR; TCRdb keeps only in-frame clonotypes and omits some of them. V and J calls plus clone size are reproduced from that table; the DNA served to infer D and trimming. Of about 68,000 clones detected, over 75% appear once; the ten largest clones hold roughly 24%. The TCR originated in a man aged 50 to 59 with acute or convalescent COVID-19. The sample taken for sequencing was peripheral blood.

The CDR3 DNA reads as TGTGCCAGCAGTGCCCTTCCCGAGGAAGAGACCCAGTACTTC. Protein sequence: CASSALPEEETQYF. The chain carries TRBV25-1 and TRBJ2-5; no firm D call. Per germline, CDR1 MGHDK and CDR2 SYGVNS. The CDR3 is made up of 14 amino acids. The ends were cut back, 4 bases at V and 3 bases at J, with 12 bases in the middle.